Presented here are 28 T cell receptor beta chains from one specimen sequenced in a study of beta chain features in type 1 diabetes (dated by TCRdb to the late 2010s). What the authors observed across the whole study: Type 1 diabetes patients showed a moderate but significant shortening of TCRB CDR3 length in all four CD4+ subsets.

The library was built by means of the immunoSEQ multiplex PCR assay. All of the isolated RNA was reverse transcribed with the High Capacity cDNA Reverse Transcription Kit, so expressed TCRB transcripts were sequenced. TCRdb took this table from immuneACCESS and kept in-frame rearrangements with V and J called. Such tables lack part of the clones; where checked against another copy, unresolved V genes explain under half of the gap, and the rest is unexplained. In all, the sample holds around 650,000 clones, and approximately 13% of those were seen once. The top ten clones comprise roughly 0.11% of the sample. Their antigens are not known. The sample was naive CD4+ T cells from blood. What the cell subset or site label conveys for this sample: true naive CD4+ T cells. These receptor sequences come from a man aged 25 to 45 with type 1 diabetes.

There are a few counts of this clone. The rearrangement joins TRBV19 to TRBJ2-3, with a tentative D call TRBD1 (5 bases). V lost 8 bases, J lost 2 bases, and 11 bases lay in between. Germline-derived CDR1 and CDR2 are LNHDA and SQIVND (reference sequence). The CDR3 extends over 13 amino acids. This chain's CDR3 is CASLDRFTDTQYF. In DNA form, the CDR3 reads TGTGCCAGTTTAGACAGATTCACAGATACGCAGTATTTT. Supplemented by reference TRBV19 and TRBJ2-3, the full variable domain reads DGGITQSPKYLFRKEGQNVTLSCEQNLNHDAMYWYRQDPGQGLRLIYYSQIVNDFQKGDIAEGYSVSREKKESFPLTVTSAQKNPTAFYLCASLDRFTDTQYFGPGTRLTVL.

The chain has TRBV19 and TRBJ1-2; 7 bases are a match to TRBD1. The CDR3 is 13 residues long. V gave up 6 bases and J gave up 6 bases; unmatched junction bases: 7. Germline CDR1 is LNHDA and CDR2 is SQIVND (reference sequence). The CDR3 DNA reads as TGTGCCAGTAGCGACAGGGCAGGGGATGGCTACACCTTC. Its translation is CASSDRAGDGYTF.

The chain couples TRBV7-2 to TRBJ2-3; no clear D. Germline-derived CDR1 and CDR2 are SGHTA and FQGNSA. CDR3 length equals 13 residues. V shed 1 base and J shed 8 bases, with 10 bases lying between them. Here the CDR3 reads CASSLGLPGTQYF. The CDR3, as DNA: TGTGCCAGCAGCTTAGGCCTCCCGGGTACGCAGTATTTT.

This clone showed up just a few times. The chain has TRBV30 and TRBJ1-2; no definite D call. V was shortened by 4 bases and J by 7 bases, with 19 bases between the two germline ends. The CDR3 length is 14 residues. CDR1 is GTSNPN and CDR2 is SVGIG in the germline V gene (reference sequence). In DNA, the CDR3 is TGTGCCTGGACCAGAAATCGGGCAGAGCGTGGCTACACCTTC. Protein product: CAWTRNRAERGYTF.

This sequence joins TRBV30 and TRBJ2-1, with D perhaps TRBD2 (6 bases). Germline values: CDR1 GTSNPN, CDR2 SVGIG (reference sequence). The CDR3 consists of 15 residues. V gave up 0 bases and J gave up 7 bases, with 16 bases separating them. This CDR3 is CAWSVMRGPSNEQFF. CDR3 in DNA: TGTGCCTGGAGTGTAATGCGGGGCCCTTCAAATGAGCAGTTCTTC.

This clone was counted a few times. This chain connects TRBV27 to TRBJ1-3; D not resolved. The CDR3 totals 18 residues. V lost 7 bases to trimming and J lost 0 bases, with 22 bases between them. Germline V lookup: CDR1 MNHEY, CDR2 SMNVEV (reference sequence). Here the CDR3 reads CASTLGTTGSFSGNTIYF. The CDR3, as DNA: TGTGCCAGCACTCTAGGAACTACGGGCAGCTTCTCTGGAAACACCATATATTTT.

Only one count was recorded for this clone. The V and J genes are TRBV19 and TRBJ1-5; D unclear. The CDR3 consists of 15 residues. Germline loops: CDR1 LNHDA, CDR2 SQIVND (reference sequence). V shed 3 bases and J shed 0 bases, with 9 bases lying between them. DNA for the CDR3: TGTGCCAGTAGTATTGGGCAGATTAGCAATCAGCCCCAGCATTTT. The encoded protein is CASSIGQISNQPQHF.

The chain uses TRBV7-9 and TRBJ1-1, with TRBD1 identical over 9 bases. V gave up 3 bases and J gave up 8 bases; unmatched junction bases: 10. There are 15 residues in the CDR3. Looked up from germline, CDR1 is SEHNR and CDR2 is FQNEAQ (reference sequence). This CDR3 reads CASSFQQGAVPEAFF. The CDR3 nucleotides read TGTGCCAGCAGCTTCCAACAGGGGGCCGTGCCAGAAGCTTTCTTT.

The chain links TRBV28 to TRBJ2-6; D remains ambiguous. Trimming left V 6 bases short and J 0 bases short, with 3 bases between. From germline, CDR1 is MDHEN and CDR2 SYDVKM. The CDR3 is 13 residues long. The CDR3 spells CASSPSGANVLTF. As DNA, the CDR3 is TGTGCCAGCAGCCCCTCTGGGGCCAACGTCCTGACTTTC.

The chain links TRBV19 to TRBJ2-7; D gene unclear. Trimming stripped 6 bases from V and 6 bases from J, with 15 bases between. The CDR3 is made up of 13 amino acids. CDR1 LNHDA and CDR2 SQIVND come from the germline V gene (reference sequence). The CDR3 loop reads CASRQRASREQYF. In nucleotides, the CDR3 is TGTGCCAGTAGACAAAGGGCCTCTCGCGAGCAGTACTTC.

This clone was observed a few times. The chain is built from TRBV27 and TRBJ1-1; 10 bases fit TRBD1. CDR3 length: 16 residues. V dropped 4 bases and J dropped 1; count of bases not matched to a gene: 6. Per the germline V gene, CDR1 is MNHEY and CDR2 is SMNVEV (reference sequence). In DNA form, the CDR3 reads TGTGCCAGCAGTTCCAAGGGACAGGGGTGGAACACTGAAGCTTTCTTT. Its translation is CASSSKGQGWNTEAFF.

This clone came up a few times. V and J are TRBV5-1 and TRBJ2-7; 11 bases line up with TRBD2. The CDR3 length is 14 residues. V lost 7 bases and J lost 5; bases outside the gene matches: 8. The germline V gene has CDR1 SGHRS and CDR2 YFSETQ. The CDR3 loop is CASFDPGLADEQYF. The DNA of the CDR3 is TGCGCCAGCTTCGACCCGGGACTAGCGGACGAGCAGTACTTC.

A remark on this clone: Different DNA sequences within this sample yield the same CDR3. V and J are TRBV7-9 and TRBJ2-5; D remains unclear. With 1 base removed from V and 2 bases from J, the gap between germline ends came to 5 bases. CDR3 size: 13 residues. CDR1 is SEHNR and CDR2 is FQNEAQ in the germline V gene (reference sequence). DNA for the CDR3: TGTGCCAGCAGCTTAGTGGGGCAAGAGACCCAGTACTTC. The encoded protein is CASSLVGQETQYF.

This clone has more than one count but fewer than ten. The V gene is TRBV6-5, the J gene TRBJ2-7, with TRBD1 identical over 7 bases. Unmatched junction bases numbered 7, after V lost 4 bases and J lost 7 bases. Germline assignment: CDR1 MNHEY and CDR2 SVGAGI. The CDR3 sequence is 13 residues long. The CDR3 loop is CASSLQGLMEQYF. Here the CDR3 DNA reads TGTGCCAGCAGTTTACAGGGGTTAATGGAGCAGTACTTC.

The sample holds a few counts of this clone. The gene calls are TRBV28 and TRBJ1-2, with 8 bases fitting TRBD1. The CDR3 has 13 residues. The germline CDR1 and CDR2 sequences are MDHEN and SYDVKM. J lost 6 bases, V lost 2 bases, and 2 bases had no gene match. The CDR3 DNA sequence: TGTGCCAGCAGTTTAGGGGACAGGCATGGCTACACCTTC. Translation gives CASSLGDRHGYTF.

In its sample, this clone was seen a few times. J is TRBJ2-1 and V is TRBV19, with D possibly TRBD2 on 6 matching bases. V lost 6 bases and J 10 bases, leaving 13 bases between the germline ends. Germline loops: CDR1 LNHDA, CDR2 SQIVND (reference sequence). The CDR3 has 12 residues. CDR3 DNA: TGTGCCAGTAGCCCCCGGGGAGGAGAGCAGTTCTTC. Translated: CASSPRGGEQFF.

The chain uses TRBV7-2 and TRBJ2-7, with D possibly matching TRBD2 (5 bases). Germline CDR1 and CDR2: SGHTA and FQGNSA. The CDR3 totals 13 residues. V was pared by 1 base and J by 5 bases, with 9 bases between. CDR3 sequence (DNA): TGTGCCAGCAGCTTAGTAGGAGGAGACGAGCAGTACTTC. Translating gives CASSLVGGDEQYF.

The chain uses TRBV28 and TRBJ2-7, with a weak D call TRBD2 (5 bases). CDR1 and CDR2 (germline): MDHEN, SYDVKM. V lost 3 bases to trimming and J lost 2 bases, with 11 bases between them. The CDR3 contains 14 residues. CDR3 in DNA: TGTGCCAGCAGTTTGGAGCCGACTACCTACGAGCAGTACTTC. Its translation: CASSLEPTTYEQYF.

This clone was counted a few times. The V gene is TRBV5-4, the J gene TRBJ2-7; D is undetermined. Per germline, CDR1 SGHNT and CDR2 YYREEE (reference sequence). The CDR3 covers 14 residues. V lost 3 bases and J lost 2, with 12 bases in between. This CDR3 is CASSSKGSPYEQYF. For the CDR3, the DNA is TGTGCCAGCAGCTCCAAAGGGTCCCCCTACGAGCAGTACTTC. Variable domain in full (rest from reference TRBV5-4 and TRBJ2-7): ETGVTQSPTHLIKTRGQQVTLRCSSQSGHNTVSWYQQALGQGPQFIFQYYREEENGRGNFPPRFSGLQFPNYSSELNVNALELDDSALYLCASSSKGSPYEQYFGPGTRLTVT.

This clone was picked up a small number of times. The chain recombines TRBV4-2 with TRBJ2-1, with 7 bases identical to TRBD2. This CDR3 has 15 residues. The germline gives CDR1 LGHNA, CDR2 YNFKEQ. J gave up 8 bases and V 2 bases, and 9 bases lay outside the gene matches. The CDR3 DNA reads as TGTGCCAGCAGCCAAAGCGGGGCTAAGAGGGATGAGCAGTTCTTC. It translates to CASSQSGAKRDEQFF.

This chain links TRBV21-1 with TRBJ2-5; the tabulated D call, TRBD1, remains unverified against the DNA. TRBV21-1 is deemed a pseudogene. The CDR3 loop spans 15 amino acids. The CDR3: CASSPPAGYQETQYF. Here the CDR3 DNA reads TGTGCCAGCAGCCCCCCGGCAGGGTACCAAGAGACCCAGTACTTC.

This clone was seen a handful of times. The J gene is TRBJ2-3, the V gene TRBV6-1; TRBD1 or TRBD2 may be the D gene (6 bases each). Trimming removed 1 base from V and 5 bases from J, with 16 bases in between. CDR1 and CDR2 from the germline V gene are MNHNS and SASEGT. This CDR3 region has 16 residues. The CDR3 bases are TGTGCCAGCAGTGAAGGGGGGGCCGGGTTAGGAGATACGCAGTATTTT. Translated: CASSEGGAGLGDTQYF.

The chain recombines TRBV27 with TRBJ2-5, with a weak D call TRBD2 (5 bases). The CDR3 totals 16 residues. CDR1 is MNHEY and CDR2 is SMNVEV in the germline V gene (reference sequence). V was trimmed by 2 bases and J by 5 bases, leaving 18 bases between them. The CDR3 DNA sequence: TGTGCCAGCAGTTTAGGAGGCCTTATAGGTCGGGAGACCCAGTACTTC. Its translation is CASSLGGLIGRETQYF.

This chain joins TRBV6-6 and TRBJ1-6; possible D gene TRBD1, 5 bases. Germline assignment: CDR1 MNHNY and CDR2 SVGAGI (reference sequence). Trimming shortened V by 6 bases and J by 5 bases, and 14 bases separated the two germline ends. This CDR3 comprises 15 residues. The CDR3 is CASSSRQPNNSPLHF. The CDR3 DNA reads TGTGCCAGCAGCTCCCGACAGCCCAATAATTCACCCCTCCACTTT.

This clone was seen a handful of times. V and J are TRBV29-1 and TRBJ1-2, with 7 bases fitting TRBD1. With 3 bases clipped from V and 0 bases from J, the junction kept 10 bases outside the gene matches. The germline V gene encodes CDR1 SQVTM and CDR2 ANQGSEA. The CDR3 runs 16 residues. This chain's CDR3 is CSVDSSGGTANYGYTF. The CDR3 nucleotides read TGCAGCGTTGACTCTTCGGGGGGGACAGCTAACTATGGCTACACCTTC.

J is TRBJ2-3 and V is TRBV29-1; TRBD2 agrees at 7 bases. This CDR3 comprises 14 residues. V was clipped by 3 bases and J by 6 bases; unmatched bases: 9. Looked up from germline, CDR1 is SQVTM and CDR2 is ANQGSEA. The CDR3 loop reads CSVDRSGGRDTQYF. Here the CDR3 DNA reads TGCAGCGTTGATCGGTCGGGGGGTAGGGATACGCAGTATTTT.

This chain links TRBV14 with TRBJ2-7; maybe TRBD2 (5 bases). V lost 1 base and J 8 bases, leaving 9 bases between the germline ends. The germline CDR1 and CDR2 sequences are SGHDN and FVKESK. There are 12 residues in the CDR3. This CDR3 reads CASSQGGFQQYF. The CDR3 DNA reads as TGTGCCAGCAGCCAAGGAGGGTTCCAGCAGTACTTC.

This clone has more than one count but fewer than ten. The CDR3 bases are TGTGCCAGCAGCCAAAGGGCAGGGACCACTGAAGCTTTCTTT. Its translation is CASSQRAGTTEAFF. The chain is built from TRBV7-2 and TRBJ1-1; tentatively, D is TRBD1 (5 bases). V was cut by 5 bases and J by 4 bases, with 14 bases left in between. From germline, CDR1 is SGHTA and CDR2 FQGNSA. This CDR3 is built from 14 residues.